This T cell receptor (beta chain) was retrieved from a study of T cells after yellow fever vaccination. After removal of 6 bases from V and 4 bases from J, the junction contained 5 bases not matched to a gene. The CDR3 has 14 residues. Germline V gene sequence: CDR1 MRHNA, CDR2 SNTAGT. This clonotype has at least ten counts. Template-switching 5'RACE yielded the TCR cDNA; a universal primer site and UMIs were added in the process. TCRdb processed the 5' RACE reads anew with MiXCR; each CDR3 protein has one entry. Of 95,000 to 100,000 distinct CDR3 sequences listed, approximately 5.5% are singletons. This rearrangement joins TRBV6-4 to TRBJ2-3, with TRBD2 identical over 9 bases. Sequencing used CD8+ T cells sorted from PBMCs, obtained 10 days after the yellow fever booster vaccination. The origin of this receptor is a young man who received the YFV17D yellow fever vaccine. This CDR3 reads CASSASGESDTQYF. In nucleotides, the CDR3 is TGTGCCAGCAGCGCTAGCGGGGAGTCAGATACGCAGTATTTT.